This entry describes one TCR beta chain. The antigen remains unidentified. These data are taken from a study of T cells after yellow fever vaccination. Study conclusions and caveats: A weaker secondary response peaked on day 5, the primary on day 15.

Germline CDR1 and CDR2: SEHNR and FQNEAQ (reference sequence). This CDR3 has 17 amino acids. The V gene lost 5 bases and the J gene lost 2 bases, with 20 bases spanning the gap. Generation of TCR cDNA used 5'RACE template switching (which added a universal primer site and UMIs). TCRdb re-called the 5' RACE reads through MiXCR, storing one row per CDR3 protein. The table has almost 600,000 distinct CDR3 sequences, roughly 12% seen once. Source: PBMCs, taken on the day of the yellow fever booster vaccination. The chain combines TRBV7-9 with TRBJ2-3; no definite D call. The source is a man in his thirties or forties who received the YFV17D yellow fever vaccine. CDR3 protein: CASSPYSTSEATDTQYF. The CDR3 DNA reads TGTGCCAGCAGCCCCTATAGTACGAGCGAGGCCACAGATACGCAGTATTTT. Full variable domain (missing parts from reference TRBV7-9 and TRBJ2-3): DTGVSQNPRHKITKRGQNVTFRCDPISEHNRLYWYRQTLGQGPEFLTYFQNEAQLEKSRLLSDRFSAERPKGSFSTLEIQRTEQGDSAMYLCASSPYSTSEATDTQYFGPGTRLTVL.